This T cell receptor (beta chain) was found in a study of control samples from healthy donors and cancer patients. Profiling relied on immunoSEQ multiplex PCR, and the TCRdb table lists in-frame clones only, not all of them. This table has about 75,000 clones, 85% to 95% appearing once. This CDR3 is 14 amino acids long. Per the germline V gene, CDR1 is LNHNV and CDR2 is YYDKDF (reference sequence). Trimming removed 4 bases from V and 2 bases from J, with 10 bases in between. The receptor was isolated from a woman aged 40 to 50 in good health. Input material: blood. The chain employs TRBV15 and TRBJ2-3; no reliable D call. The CDR3 DNA follows: TGTGCCACCAGCACGGACCTAATCACAGATACGCAGTATTTT. Translating gives CATSTDLITDTQYF.